Here is one T cell receptor (beta chain) with its context. These data belong to a study of blood T cell repertoires in COVID-19. The CDR3 length is 15 residues. Germline V gene data show CDR1 as SEHNR and CDR2 as FQNEAQ (reference sequence). V was pared by 7 bases and J by 7 bases, with 17 bases between. Assay: immunoSEQ multiplex PCR; the TCRdb copy retains only in-frame clones and omits some. The sample records 250,000 to 400,000 clones, roughly 90% being singletons. Input material: peripheral blood. The clonotype originates from a woman aged 30 to 39 with COVID-19, enrolled during active disease. This chain links TRBV7-9 with TRBJ1-6; D may be TRBD1 (6 bases). The CDR3 nucleotides are TGTGCCAGCACCTCGTTCTGGCAGGGGAATTCACCCCTCCACTTT. Encoded protein: CASTSFWQGNSPLHF.